The entry below describes one T cell receptor (beta chain). This receptor's antigen is unknown. No base-level quality is on record; no much larger clone is a single base apart. The data are from a study of shared clonotypes between healthy human individuals (dated by TCRdb to 2018 to 2020). Study-wide context: The cohort comprised a couple of women and a few men aged 18 to 49 years. Libraries were prepared and TCR repertoires were sequenced by different laboratories using diverse techniques, in order to increase sequencing depth and limit assay-specific biases. For each donor, CD4 naive and CD4 memory were each run on three plates, CD8 naive on two plates, and CD8 memory on one plate. The study deeply sequenced blood TCR repertoires of several healthy adults to estimate repertoire size and the extent of clonotype sharing between individuals. Between about 0.9 and 9 billion PBMCs per donor were obtained by leukapheresis.

The CDR3, cysteine through phenylalanine, is 15 amino acids long. Just the 45-base CDR3 DNA is kept, in frame starting at base 1. Reading the germline V gene gives CDR1 SGDLS and CDR2 YYNGEE. A distance of 15 bases separates the germline ends of V and J, which lose 3 bases and 5 bases respectively. TCR CDR3 regions were amplified from genomic DNA by multiplex PCR using the deep immunoSEQ assay. Genomic DNA extracted from each cell subset was distributed evenly over all wells of several immunoSEQ 96-well plates, and each plate served as one replicate. Each replicate PCR for sorted subsets received around 200 ng genomic DNA, equal to 28,000 or so T cell genomes. Purified libraries were quantified with a Qubit 3.0 fluorometer, sized on a Bioanalyzer 2100, and re-quantified with the KAPA Library Quantification kit. Every immunoSEQ 96-well plate was sequenced on a dedicated single-read 150-cycle Illumina NextSeq 550 flow cell. In the source study's methods: Because the immunoSEQ output included only junctional sequences and no quality scores, the filtering could not be the same as the filtering used for full-length reads. To assign V/J genes and CDR3, sequences were annotated using PyIR, a Python wrapper for IgBLAST v1.9, with IMGT germline references. Reads with weak V/J assignments (E-value above 1e-6), missing CDR3, stop codons, out-of-frame junctions, or ambiguous translated residues were removed. A V3J clonotype was defined by an identical inferred V gene, J gene, and CDR3 amino acid sequence. Percentage overlap between repertoires was calculated by dividing the number of shared unique clonotypes by the size of the smaller repertoire. RTK rarefaction, the Chao1 estimator, and Recon v2.1 estimates of unobserved clonotypes were used to assess repertoire richness. OLGA was used to compute generation probabilities for all TCRbeta clonotypes that the gDNA method yielded from a handful of donors. As stored in TCRdb, this immuneACCESS dataset retains in-frame rearrangements with V and J assigned. A fraction of the clones does not appear; measured against another copy, unresolved V genes explain less than half of the discrepancy, and the remainder lacks a known reason. V and J calls and clone size are as listed in that table; D and trimming were resolved from the DNA. This sample has about 2.1 million clones in its table, and 90% to 95% of those were observed once. About 1.6% of the sample is taken by the ten largest.

General study outcomes and caveats: Sharing across a few donors was observed for 5% to 6.5% of naive CD4, over 3% of naive CD8, over 2% of memory CD4, and over 0.3% of memory CD8 clonotypes. The small number of donors limited the genetic and exposure-history diversity represented. Based on pairwise subsampling, the degree of clonotype sharing among donors was expected to be affected by sequencing depth. Incomplete sequencing was indicated by rarefaction of sorted-subset datasets, despite the large sequencing depth. Estimated clonotype richness was generally larger for naive than for memory subsets. Clonotypes shared by all four sorted-subset donors showed higher generation probabilities than non-shared clonotypes. Sampling was limited to blood, and TCR repertoires in tissue likely differ from TCR repertoires in blood.

For the CD8 naive samples, CD45RO-negative cells were positively selected for CCR7, yielding a CD45RA+CCR7+ population from which TemRA cells were excluded. Donors were healthy HIV-negative adults with no recently reported acute infections or vaccinations. Only Caucasian adults living in Nashville, Tennessee, USA were represented among the donors. Blood was obtained by leukapheresis, after which PBMCs were separated by Ficoll-Histopaque density gradient centrifugation and cryopreserved in liquid nitrogen vapor phase. Analytical flow cytometry was used to check the purity and quantity of each magnetically sorted T cell population. From each sorted fraction, genomic DNA was isolated and quantified by UV absorbance on a Nanodrop 2000c.

This sequence uses TRBV9 and TRBJ2-1; TRBD2 is perhaps the D gene, given 6 matching bases. This TCR came from a man between 18 and 29 years old in good health. Some clones in this sample may be carry-over from other donors' samples. Sequencing was done on a sample of naive CD8+ T cells from PBMCs. The cell subset or site label of this sample denotes: CD45RA+CCR7+. The CDR3 region: CASSAYGGADNEQFF. The nucleotide sequence is TGTGCCAGCAGCGCATACGGAGGGGCGGACAATGAGCAGTTCTTC.